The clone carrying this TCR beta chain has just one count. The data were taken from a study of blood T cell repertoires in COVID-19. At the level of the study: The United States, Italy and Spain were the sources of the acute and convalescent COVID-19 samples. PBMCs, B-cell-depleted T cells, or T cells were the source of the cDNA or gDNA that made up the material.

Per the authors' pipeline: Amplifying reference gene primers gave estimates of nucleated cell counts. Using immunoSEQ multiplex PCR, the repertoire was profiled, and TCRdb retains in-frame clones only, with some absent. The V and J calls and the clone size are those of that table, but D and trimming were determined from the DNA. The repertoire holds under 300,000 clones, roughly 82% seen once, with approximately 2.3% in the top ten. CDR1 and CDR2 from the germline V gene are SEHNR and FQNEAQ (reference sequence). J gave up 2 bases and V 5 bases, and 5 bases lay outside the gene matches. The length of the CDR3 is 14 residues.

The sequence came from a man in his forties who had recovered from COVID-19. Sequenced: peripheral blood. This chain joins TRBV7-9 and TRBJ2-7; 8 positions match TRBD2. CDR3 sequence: CASSIGLAPYEQYF. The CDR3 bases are TGTGCCAGCAGCATTGGACTAGCTCCCTACGAGCAGTACTTC.